The 13 T cell receptor beta chains below come from one sample, sequenced in a study of T-cell reconstitution after alpha-beta-depleted transplantation in children. Preparing the TCRbeta library involved the use of unique molecular identifiers. TCRdb reprocessed the PCR reads with MiXCR, giving one entry per CDR3 protein. The data contain 600,000 to 700,000 distinct CDR3 sequences, around 13% of them singletons. The sample consisted of PBMCs, taken before TCRalphabeta/CD19-depleted stem cell transplant. The source is a girl between 2 and 10 years old with congenital amegakaryocytic thrombocytopenia, due to receive a stem cell transplant.

The sample holds a few counts of this clonotype. The chain has TRBV28 and TRBJ2-4; 7 nucleotides match TRBD1. CDR1 MDHEN and CDR2 SYDVKM come from the germline V gene. This CDR3 comprises 15 residues. Unmatched junction bases numbered 11, after V lost 6 bases and J lost 6 bases. The CDR3 protein is CASSPGTARGNIQYF. CDR3 sequence (DNA): TGTGCCAGCAGCCCTGGGACAGCCAGGGGAAACATTCAGTACTTC.

The V call is TRBV7-9, the J call TRBJ2-1; 12 bases match TRBD2. CDR1 SEHNR and CDR2 FQNEAQ come from the germline V gene (reference sequence). This CDR3 has 15 amino acids. The trim removed 4 bases at V and 7 bases at J, leaving 5 bases unmatched. CDR3 sequence (DNA): TGTGCCAGCAGCTGGACTAGCGGGACTTGGAATGAGCAGTTCTTC. It translates to CASSWTSGTWNEQFF.

This clonotype was observed a few times. The genes are TRBV28 and TRBJ2-7; 7 nucleotides line up with TRBD1. CDR1 MDHEN and CDR2 SYDVKM come from the germline V gene. The V gene end was trimmed by 3 bases and the J gene end by 9 bases; junction bases not matched to a gene: 11. The CDR3 runs to 14 residues. The CDR3 region is CASSFGTDVRGQYF. The DNA for the CDR3 is TGTGCCAGCAGTTTTGGGACAGACGTACGCGGGCAGTACTTC.

About this clonotype: A much larger clonotype is one base distant, so this may be a read error. V usage is TRBV29-1 and J usage is TRBJ1-2; 7 bases are a match to TRBD1. CDR1 is SQVTM and CDR2 is ANQGSEA in the germline V gene. The CDR3 extends over 13 amino acids. CDR3 sequence (DNA): TGCAGCGTTGGGGGACAGACTAACTATGGCGACACCTTC. Translation gives CSVGGQTNYGDTF.

In this sample, this clonotype turned up a few times. This sequence joins TRBV19 and TRBJ1-3, with no clear D. V lost 8 bases and J lost 3, with 14 bases in between. CDR1 is LNHDA and CDR2 is SQIVND in the germline V gene (reference sequence). There are 14 residues in the CDR3. The CDR3 DNA reads as TGTGCCAGTTGTGAGGTTACCTTTGGAAACACCATATATTTT. This encodes CASCEVTFGNTIYF.

This clonotype was recorded many times. This chain uses TRBV5-1 with TRBJ2-1, with 10 bases aligning to TRBD2. The germline V gene encodes CDR1 SGHRS and CDR2 YFSETQ. The CDR3 runs to 14 residues. V lost 5 bases to trimming and J lost 2 bases; unmatched junction nucleotides: 1. CDR3 sequence (DNA): TGCGCCAGCAGAGGACTAGCGGCCTACAATGAGCAGTTCTTC. Translated: CASRGLAAYNEQFF.

The J gene is TRBJ1-1, the V gene TRBV4-1; unclear D gene. This CDR3 is 15 amino acids long. The germline CDR1 and CDR2 sequences are MGHRA and YSYEKL. Trimming removed 3 bases at V and 0 bases at J, with 11 bases between. The CDR3 loop reads CASSQDVGMNTEAFF. Here the CDR3 DNA reads TGCGCCAGCAGCCAGGATGTGGGGATGAACACTGAAGCTTTCTTT.

This clonotype showed up just a few times. This chain joins TRBV5-6 and TRBJ2-7, with D uncertain. The V gene lost 0 bases and the J gene lost 2 bases, with 9 bases spanning the gap. Germline V gives CDR1 SGHDT, CDR2 YYEEEE. This CDR3 contains 14 residues. Here the CDR3 DNA reads TGTGCCAGCAGCTTGGCCACCTTGACCTACGAGCAGTACTTC. Residues: CASSLATLTYEQYF.

The table lists this clonotype with many counts. The genes are TRBV25-1 and TRBJ2-1; D is unclear. Trimming shortened V by 1 base and J by 4 bases, and 8 bases separated the two germline ends. This CDR3 is 14 amino acids long. Germline CDR1 is MGHDK and CDR2 is SYGVNS. The DNA for the CDR3 is TGTGCCAGCAGTGAATTATCCGTATACAATGAGCAGTTCTTC. Amino acids: CASSELSVYNEQFF.

The chain employs TRBV12-3 or TRBV12-4 and TRBJ2-7; TRBD1 agrees at 8 bases. The CDR3 spans 14 residues. With V trimmed by 3 bases and J by 7 bases, 8 bases remained unmatched. CDR3 nucleotides: TGTGCCAGCAGTTTGGACAGGGACCACGGGGAGCAGTACTTC. Its protein is CASSLDRDHGEQYF.

This clonotype has ten or more counts. The chain links TRBV15 to TRBJ2-3, with D possibly matching TRBD1 (5 bases). The CDR3 extends over 16 amino acids. Germline V gene data show CDR1 as LNHNV and CDR2 as YYDKDF (reference sequence). The V end was cut by 4 bases, the J end by 2 bases, with 16 bases between. CDR3 loop: CATSMLRGVATDTQYF. In DNA, the CDR3 is TGTGCCACCAGCATGCTAAGGGGTGTTGCCACAGATACGCAGTATTTT.

This clonotype was found a few times. The V gene is TRBV9, the J gene TRBJ1-1, with 10 bases aligning to TRBD1. The CDR3 runs to 13 residues. The V gene end was trimmed by 2 bases and the J gene end by 6 bases; junction bases not matched to a gene: 1. Germline CDR1 is SGDLS and CDR2 is YYNGEE. Here the CDR3 reads CASSVTGGPEAFF. In nucleotides, the CDR3 is TGTGCCAGCAGCGTGACAGGGGGCCCTGAAGCTTTCTTT.

The chain joins TRBV7-8 to TRBJ2-7; D is uncertain. V dropped 1 base and J dropped 3 bases, with 7 bases sitting between them. CDR1 is SGHVS and CDR2 is FQNEAQ in the germline V gene. This CDR3 region has 13 residues. CDR3 bases: TGTGCCAGCAGCTTAGTTGTGGACTACGAGCAGTACTTC. Protein product: CASSLVVDYEQYF.